The 24 T cell receptor beta chains in this list originate from one sample, sequenced in a study of human T cells and chemical hapten exposure. As to time point: patch test 2, 6 weeks after DPC sensitization. Indicated treatment: therapeutic diphenylcyclopropenone sensitization with weekly scalp DPC. One entry per CDR3 protein results from TCRdb running MiXCR on the RACE reads. The data show about 84,000 distinct CDR3 sequences, with more than 9% seen just once and around 5% held by the top ten. The source material was whole blood, sampled in connection with sensitization to the hapten diphenylcyclopropenone (DPC). The receptor set was obtained from a woman between 45 and 65 years old with alopecia areata. Some clones in this sample may be carry-over from other donors' samples.

Details on this clonotype: With a much larger clone just one base away, this may be a read error. V usage is TRBV12-3 or TRBV12-4 and J usage is TRBJ1-4; maybe TRBD1 (6 bases). V lost 3 bases, J lost 7 bases, and 6 bases lay in between. The CDR3 length is 12 residues. The CDR3: CASSFRGEKLFF. In DNA, the CDR3 is TGTGCCAGCAGTTTCAGGGGTGAAAAACTGTTTTTT.

This clonotype was counted at least ten times. This chain joins TRBV20-1 and TRBJ1-5; TRBD1 aligns across 7 bases. Germline V gene sequence: CDR1 DFQATT, CDR2 SNEGSKA (reference sequence). The CDR3 consists of 13 residues. The V and J ends lost 4 bases and 5 bases, in that order; junction bases with no gene match: 5. CDR3 protein: CSAIAGGHQPQHF. The CDR3 DNA sequence: TGCAGTGCTATAGCAGGGGGTCATCAGCCCCAGCATTTT.

Many counts were recorded for this clonotype. J is TRBJ2-1 and V is TRBV20-1, with TRBD2 matching over 10 bases. Trimming took 3 bases from V and 10 from J; bases not matched to a gene: 12. From germline, CDR1 is DFQATT and CDR2 SNEGSKA (reference sequence). This CDR3 is 15 amino acids long. CDR3 nucleotides: TGCAGTGCTAGCTCGGCTAGCGGGAGAATCGGGGAGCAGTTCTTC. This translates into CSASSASGRIGEQFF.

This clonotype was picked up a small number of times. This chain joins TRBV29-1 and TRBJ2-3; D is uncertain. V was pared by 5 bases and J by 0 bases, with 3 bases between. Germline V gene data show CDR1 as SQVTM and CDR2 as ANQGSEA. The CDR3 consists of 11 residues. The CDR3 loop is CSVRSTDTQYF. The DNA of the CDR3 is TGCAGCGTTCGCAGCACAGATACGCAGTATTTT.

The table lists this clonotype with many counts. This chain links TRBV12-3 or TRBV12-4 with TRBJ2-5; D is ambiguous. The V end lost 7 bases, the J end lost 1 base, and 4 bases lay between the germline ends. This CDR3 has 11 residues. The CDR3 sequence: CASTLQETQYF. CDR3 bases: TGTGCCAGCACCCTCCAAGAGACCCAGTACTTC.

This clonotype was counted ten times or more. V gene TRBV20-1 combines with J gene TRBJ2-3, with 15 bases that match TRBD2. This CDR3 is built from 16 residues. J lost 8 bases, V lost 5 bases, and 11 bases had no gene match. The germline V gene encodes CDR1 DFQATT and CDR2 SNEGSKA (reference sequence). The CDR3 region is CSAWTSGRGVIGTQYF. The CDR3 DNA reads TGCAGTGCTTGGACTAGCGGGAGGGGTGTGATTGGTACGCAGTATTTT.

The V and J genes are TRBV9 and TRBJ2-5; 9 positions agree with TRBD1. The germline gives CDR1 SGDLS, CDR2 YYNGEE. With 0 bases clipped from V and 0 bases from J, the junction kept 3 bases outside the gene matches. The CDR3 length is 16 residues. The CDR3 region has the DNA TGTGCCAGCAGCGTAGTGGGGACAGGGTACCAAGAGACCCAGTACTTC. This codes for CASSVVGTGYQETQYF. Full variable domain (outside the CDR3, taken from reference TRBV9 and TRBJ2-5): DSGVTQTPKHLITATGQRVTLRCSPRSGDLSVYWYQQSLDQGLQFLIQYYNGEERAKGNILERFSAQQFPDLHSELNLSSLELGDSALYFCASSVVGTGYQETQYFGPGTRLLVL.

CDR3 residues: CASSQSTAGYGYTF. The CDR3 coding sequence is TGTGCCAGCAGCCAATCAACGGCAGGCTATGGCTACACCTTC. J is TRBJ1-2 and V is TRBV16, with unresolved D. Per the germline V gene, CDR1 is KGHSY and CDR2 is FQNENV. The CDR3 sequence is 14 residues long. Trimming removed 0 bases from V and 4 bases from J, with 9 bases in between.

This chain joins TRBV7-6 and TRBJ2-5; possibly TRBD1 for D (5 bases). Between the trimmed V and J ends, which lost 1 base and 4 bases, there was a span of 10 bases. Germline CDR1 SGHVS, CDR2 FNYEAQ. This CDR3 is 14 amino acids long. The CDR3 loop is CASSLEPGIETQYF. CDR3 in DNA: TGTGCCAGCAGCTTAGAGCCAGGGATAGAGACCCAGTACTTC.

In its sample, this clonotype was seen many times. This rearrangement joins TRBV7-2 to TRBJ2-1; TRBD1 matches at 8 bases. This CDR3 comprises 18 residues. Germline V CDR1 and CDR2: SGHTA, FQGNSA. The ends lost 2 bases at V and 7 bases at J; junction bases unmatched: 16. CDR3 nucleotides: TGTGCCAGCAGCTTAATTCGGACAGGGTATTTCGGTTTGAATGAGCAGTTCTTC. Translated, it gives CASSLIRTGYFGLNEQFF.

This clonotype was observed many times. V is TRBV10-2 and J is TRBJ2-1, with D possibly being TRBD2 (6 bases). CDR1 WSHSY and CDR2 SAAADI come from the germline V gene. V was clipped by 2 bases and J by 9 bases, with 14 bases between them. This CDR3 has 14 amino acids. CDR3 coding DNA: TGCGCCAGCAGTGAGACACGGGAGTCCGGTGAGCAGTTCTTC. This translates into CASSETRESGEQFF.

The chain uses TRBV3-1 and TRBJ2-7; 12 bases map to TRBD2. The CDR3 has 19 residues. The germline V gene has CDR1 LGHDT and CDR2 YNNKEL (reference sequence). With 2 bases clipped from V and 1 base from J, the junction kept 12 bases outside the gene matches. In nucleotides, the CDR3 is TGTGCCAGCAGCCAATCCTGGGCTAGCGGGAGGGCCCGGTCCTACGAGCAGTACTTC. Translating gives CASSQSWASGRARSYEQYF.

The J gene is TRBJ2-7, the V gene TRBV28, with D unresolved. Trimming removed 7 bases at V and 2 bases at J, with 9 bases between. CDR1 and CDR2 (germline): MDHEN, SYDVKM. The CDR3 contains 12 residues. CDR3 in DNA: TGTGCCAGCAAAAGGGATCCCTACGAGCAGTACTTC. This encodes CASKRDPYEQYF.

In this sample, this clonotype turned up many times. The chain couples TRBV9 to TRBJ2-1, with TRBD1 identical over 7 bases. Germline V gene lookup returns CDR1 SGDLS and CDR2 YYNGEE. J lost 7 bases, V lost 0 bases, and 7 bases had no gene match. The CDR3 runs to 15 residues. CDR3 DNA: TGTGCCAGCAGCGTAGCAGGGGGTCTTCTGAATGAGCAGTTCTTC. It translates to CASSVAGGLLNEQFF. Full variable domain (outside the CDR3, taken from reference TRBV9 and TRBJ2-1): DSGVTQTPKHLITATGQRVTLRCSPRSGDLSVYWYQQSLDQGLQFLIQYYNGEERAKGNILERFSAQQFPDLHSELNLSSLELGDSALYFCASSVAGGLLNEQFFGPGTRLTVL.

This clonotype appeared a few times. The chain couples TRBV18 to TRBJ2-7, with 9 bases aligning to TRBD1. The CDR3 contains 15 residues. CDR1 is KGHSH, CDR2 LQKENI, per germline. With V trimmed by 3 bases and J by 2 bases, 5 bases remained unmatched. In DNA, the CDR3 is TGTGCCAGCTCACCGGGACAGGGAGCCCCCTACGAGCAGTACTTC. Translating gives CASSPGQGAPYEQYF.

CDR3 in DNA: TGTGCCAGCAGTGATCGGGACAAGAACACTGAAGCTTTCTTT. Amino acid sequence: CASSDRDKNTEAFF. This chain links TRBV6-4 with TRBJ1-1; perhaps TRBD1 as D (6 bases). Per germline, CDR1 MRHNA and CDR2 SNTAGT. Trimming took 3 bases from V and 1 from J, leaving 9 bases between them. This CDR3 region has 14 residues.

V usage is TRBV7-9 and J usage is TRBJ1-6; D unclear. There are 14 residues in the CDR3. CDR1 and CDR2 (germline): SEHNR, FQNEAQ (reference sequence). Trimming pared 0 bases from V and 9 bases from J, leaving 9 bases between. As DNA, the CDR3 is TGTGCCAGCAGCTTAGCAGGGAACGGTTCACCCCTCCACTTT. It encodes CASSLAGNGSPLHF. The complete variable domain, with remaining parts taken from reference TRBV7-9 and TRBJ1-6, reads DTGVSQNPRHKITKRGQNVTFRCDPISEHNRLYWYRQTLGQGPEFLTYFQNEAQLEKSRLLSDRFSAERPKGSFSTLEIQRTEQGDSAMYLCASSLAGNGSPLHFGNGTRLTVT.

Details on this clonotype: One end of the junction is discordant with germline, which a read error may explain. This CDR3 reads CSASLPSASGRAVKFF. The CDR3 region has the DNA TGCAGTGCTAGCCTCCCCTCGGCTAGCGGGAGGGCCGTTAAGTTCTTC. V is TRBV20-1 and J is TRBJ2-7; TRBD2 matches at 12 bases. The CDR3 is 16 residues long. The germline V gene has CDR1 DFQATT and CDR2 SNEGSKA (reference sequence).

The chain links TRBV7-9 to TRBJ2-1; D unresolved. V lost 5 bases and J lost 15, with 14 bases in between. Germline values: CDR1 SEHNR, CDR2 FQNEAQ (reference sequence). The CDR3 runs 11 residues. CDR3 sequence: CASSLDRPAFF. The DNA of the CDR3 is TGTGCCAGCAGCCTAGACCGCCCGGCGTTCTTC.

This clonotype has a count of ten or more. J is TRBJ2-1 and V is TRBV18; D is perhaps TRBD2 (6 bases). Germline loops: CDR1 KGHSH, CDR2 LQKENI. V lost 6 bases and J 1 base, leaving 19 bases between the germline ends. The CDR3 spans 17 residues. CDR3: CASSPFVRDVSYNEQFF. The CDR3 DNA is TGTGCCAGCTCTCCATTTGTGCGGGATGTATCCTACAATGAGCAGTTCTTC.

The rearrangement uses TRBV6-6 and TRBJ1-3; weak D call: TRBD1 (5 bases). Trimming stripped 0 bases from V and 0 bases from J, with 9 bases between. Germline lookup yields CDR1 MNHNY and CDR2 SVGAGI (reference sequence). This CDR3 comprises 16 residues. DNA of the CDR3: TGTGCCAGCAGTTACTCTCAGGGCTTCTCTGGAAACACCATATATTTT. This encodes CASSYSQGFSGNTIYF.

This clonotype was counted ten times or more. The rearrangement joins TRBV20-1 to TRBJ1-5, with 9 bases identical to TRBD1. V was clipped by 4 bases and J by 0 bases; unmatched bases: 22. The CDR3 covers 21 residues. Germline assignment: CDR1 DFQATT and CDR2 SNEGSKA (reference sequence). CDR3 bases: TGCAGTGCTACCGAAACAAATATACAGGGGGCAGCCCTTTATAGCAATCAGCCCCAGCATTTT. Its protein product is CSATETNIQGAALYSNQPQHF.

This clonotype appeared many times. The chain is built from TRBV6-5 and TRBJ2-7; TRBD1 is a possible D gene (5 bases). This CDR3 comprises 13 residues. V was clipped by 5 bases and J by 5 bases, with 13 bases between them. Germline CDR1 is MNHEY and CDR2 is SVGAGI. The CDR3 coding sequence is TGTGCCAGCAGTCAACACCAGGGAAACGAGCAGTACTTC. It specifies CASSQHQGNEQYF.

This clonotype occurred many times. The chain carries TRBV20-1 and TRBJ1-1; maybe TRBD1 (6 bases). CDR3 length: 15 amino acids. Trimming took off 3 bases at V and 5 bases at J, with 19 bases between the two ends. The germline V gene has CDR1 DFQATT and CDR2 SNEGSKA (reference sequence). In DNA form, the CDR3 reads TGCAGTGCTAGTCTATTTGGGACACCGGATACTGAAGCTTTCTTT. Its translation is CSASLFGTPDTEAFF.